This TCR beta chain was profiled in a study of blood T cell repertoires in COVID-19 (dated by TCRdb to 2020 to 2022). Context from the whole study: Samples covering the acute and convalescent phases of COVID-19 were provided by collaborators in the United States, Italy and Spain. The material from the prospective study consisted of cDNA or gDNA derived from T cells, B-cell-depleted T cells, or PBMCs. Deeply sampled blood TCRbeta repertoires from subjects exposed to, actively infected with, or recovered from COVID-19 were included in the dataset. The repertoires were released in a freely available public database meant as a resource for research on the immune response to SARS-CoV-2. The samples were drawn from two sources: the first 160 participants of the ongoing ImmuneRACE study, and 1,000 to 1,500 subjects contributed by 6 global collaborators. The sample metadata nearly always contained a de-identified subject ID, COVID-19 status, age in years and sex. HLA class I and class II types, where available, came from metadata supplied by the sample provider rather than from assay-based typing. Summary of the overall study and its limitations: The quantity of clinical and demographic metadata differed by source and by participant and was supplied without curation.

The CDR3 covers 14 residues, taking in both the cysteine and the phenylalanine. CDR3 DNA is the only sequence kept; it has 42 bases, read in frame from the first base. CDR1 and CDR2, looked up from the germline V gene, are SNHLY and FYNNEI. V and J are trimmed by 5 bases and 4 bases, and the gene matches miss 4 bases of the junction. A word on this clone: Its antigen is not yet known. No quality values exist for individual bases; no much larger clone is one base distant.

The immunoSEQ Assay, a bias-controlled multiplex PCR, was used to amplify TCRbeta CDR3 regions from genomic DNA. Per the source publication's procedure: Within the assay, amplification of reference gene primers was used to estimate how many nucleated cells each sample contained. To quantify the absolute abundance of each unique TCRbeta CDR3 rearrangement, sequence reads were collapsed and filtered. For each sample, productive Simpson clonality was calculated as the square root of Simpson's diversity index across productive rearrangements. TCRdb retrieved this table from immuneACCESS and kept in-frame rearrangements only. Not all clones are present; in checked studies, unresolved V genes account for under half, and no reason is known for the remainder. V and J calls and clone size follow that table, whereas D and trimming were derived from the DNA. Within this sample are approximately 300,000 clones, with about 84% of them counted one time only. The biggest ten clones account for around 1.5% of the sample.

Whole blood was collected in K2EDTA tubes by collaborating institutions according to the institutions' own protocols. For TCRbeta analysis, collaborators shipped samples as frozen whole blood, isolated PBMCs, or DNA extracted from either of those sample types. The chain uses TRBV2 and TRBJ2-7, with 11 junctional bases fitting TRBD2. This TCR was recovered from a woman between 45 and 60 years old with acute or convalescent COVID-19. The sequenced material came from peripheral blood. The CDR3 region has the sequence CASSRGLAVYEQYF. Here is the DNA: TGTGCCAGCAGTAGGGGACTAGCGGTTTACGAGCAGTACTTC.